The 22 T cell receptor beta chains presented below share a single source sample, sequenced in a study of CD8+ T cells in alopecia areata. Following extraction, RNA underwent reverse transcription to cDNA, which served as the sequencing template. This table comes from immunoSEQ multiplex PCR, and its TCRdb copy is limited to in-frame clones, with some not included. The table has 150,000 to 250,000 clones, 58% seen once. The sample's treatment: oral pan-JAK inhibitor, 5-10 mg twice daily. The starting material was CD4+ T cells sorted from blood, obtained at week 24, from a patient treated with tofacitinib. Every receptor here comes from a human donor with alopecia areata.

This chain connects TRBV7-3 to TRBJ2-5; the match to TRBD1 covers 7 bases. This CDR3 contains 13 residues. Germline trimming cut 5 bases from V and 4 bases from J; bases unmatched to any gene: 4. Germline V CDR1 and CDR2: SGHTA, FQGTGA. CDR3 coding DNA: TGTGCCAGCAGCCGCGACAGGGCAGAGACCCAGTACTTC. This codes for CASSRDRAETQYF.

This chain joins TRBV6-5 and TRBJ1-1, with D unclear. Germline values: CDR1 MNHEY, CDR2 SVGAGI. The V and J ends lost 2 bases and 0 bases respectively, with 4 bases between them. The CDR3 totals 13 residues. Here the CDR3 reads CASSYQMNTEAFF. In nucleotides, the CDR3 is TGTGCCAGCAGTTACCAGATGAACACTGAAGCTTTCTTT.

CDR3 in DNA: TGTGCCAGCAGCGCATGGGACAGGGACACTGAAGCTTTCTTT. Translating it yields CASSAWDRDTEAFF. The chain employs TRBV9 and TRBJ1-1, with 9 bases that match TRBD1. The CDR3 is made up of 14 amino acids. V gave up 3 bases and J gave up 3 bases; unmatched junction bases: 3. CDR1 is SGDLS and CDR2 is YYNGEE in the germline V gene. Drawing the rest from reference TRBV9 and TRBJ1-1, the complete variable domain is DSGVTQTPKHLITATGQRVTLRCSPRSGDLSVYWYQQSLDQGLQFLIQYYNGEERAKGNILERFSAQQFPDLHSELNLSSLELGDSALYFCASSAWDRDTEAFFGQGTRLTVV.

V usage is TRBV13 and J usage is TRBJ2-6; maybe TRBD1 (6 bases). The CDR3 loop spans 16 amino acids. Trimming shortened V by 3 bases and J by 4 bases, and 13 bases separated the two germline ends. CDR1 is PRHDT and CDR2 is FYEKMQ in the germline V gene (reference sequence). The CDR3 nucleotides are TGTGCCAGCAGCTTTGTCAGGGGTATCGGGGCCAACGTCCTGACTTTC. Translation: CASSFVRGIGANVLTF.

This rearrangement joins TRBV2 to TRBJ2-4; 11 positions agree with TRBD2. Looked up from germline, CDR1 is SNHLY and CDR2 is FYNNEI. This CDR3 contains 14 residues. V lost 6 bases, J lost 6 bases, and 4 bases stayed unmatched. CDR3 sequence reads: CASRGTSGGNIQYF. The DNA of the CDR3 is TGTGCCAGCAGGGGGACTAGCGGAGGAAACATTCAGTACTTC. The full variable domain, with the rest looked up from reference TRBV2 and TRBJ2-4, is EPEVTQTPSHQVTQMGQEVILRCVPISNHLYFYWYRQILGQKVEFLVSFYNNEISEKSEIFDDQFSVERPDGSNFTLKIRSTKLEDSAMYFCASRGTSGGNIQYFGAGTRLSVL.

This clone was found a few times. The chain is built from TRBV7-2 and TRBJ2-1, with 9 bases fitting TRBD1. The CDR3 has 15 amino acids. Germline CDR1 is SGHTA and CDR2 is FQGNSA. V lost 8 bases to trimming and J lost 4 bases; unmatched junction nucleotides: 9. The CDR3 sequence is CASPHTGTGYNEQFF. CDR3 nucleotides: TGTGCCAGCCCACATACCGGGACAGGGTACAATGAGCAGTTCTTC.

This clone came up a few times. J is TRBJ2-5 and V is TRBV4-1, with 8 nucleotides matching TRBD2. Germline V gene sequence: CDR1 MGHRA, CDR2 YSYEKL. Trimming at V came to 0 bases and at J to 4 bases, leaving 13 bases not matched to a gene. The length of the CDR3 is 18 residues. The CDR3 is CASSQDMGSGGWGETQYF. The CDR3 DNA sequence: TGCGCCAGCAGCCAAGACATGGGGAGCGGGGGATGGGGAGAGACCCAGTACTTC.

The chain has TRBV18 and TRBJ2-5, with 7 positions matching TRBD2. V shed 6 bases, J shed 5 bases, and the junction held 9 bases outside the gene matches. Germline-derived CDR1 and CDR2 are KGHSH and LQKENI. This CDR3 contains 14 residues. This chain's CDR3 is CASSAAGVLETQYF. The CDR3 region has the DNA TGTGCCAGCTCCGCGGCGGGAGTATTGGAGACCCAGTACTTC. The full variable domain, its missing parts supplied by reference TRBV18 and TRBJ2-5, is NAGVMQNPRHLVRRRGQEARLRCSPMKGHSHVYWYRQLPEEGLKFMVYLQKENIIDESGMPKERFSAEFPKEGPSILRIQQVVRGDSAAYFCASSAAGVLETQYFGPGTRLLVL.

The chain couples TRBV6-6 to TRBJ2-7, with D tentatively TRBD1 or TRBD2 (5 bases each). CDR3 length equals 16 residues. The V gene's germline CDR1 is MNHNY and CDR2 SVGAGI (reference sequence). V lost 2 bases and J 3 bases, leaving 17 bases between the germline ends. CDR3 sequence (DNA): TGTGCCAGCAGTTACCAACAAGGGACGTCCCTCTACGAGCAGTACTTC. Translating gives CASSYQQGTSLYEQYF.

The rearrangement joins TRBV2 to TRBJ1-5, with a possible D match to TRBD1 (6 bases). The V gene's germline CDR1 is SNHLY and CDR2 FYNNEI. This CDR3 is built from 13 residues. Deletions cut 8 bases from V and 6 bases from J, with 14 bases between. The CDR3 DNA reads TGTGCCAGCGAGGGGGATGGTACTCAGCCCCAGCATTTT. Protein sequence: CASEGDGTQPQHF. Using reference TRBV2 and TRBJ1-5 for the parts outside the CDR3, the full variable domain is EPEVTQTPSHQVTQMGQEVILRCVPISNHLYFYWYRQILGQKVEFLVSFYNNEISEKSEIFDDQFSVERPDGSNFTLKIRSTKLEDSAMYFCASEGDGTQPQHFGDGTRLSIL.

This clone was detected a few times. Other DNA sequences in the same sample also yield this CDR3. This chain joins TRBV2 and TRBJ1-1, with D possibly TRBD1 on 5 matching bases. The CDR3 consists of 13 residues. With 6 bases removed from V and 5 bases from J, the gap between germline ends came to 13 bases. The germline V gene has CDR1 SNHLY and CDR2 FYNNEI. The CDR3 bases are TGTGCCAGCAGCGGACCCCGGGGGACTGAAGCTTTCTTT. Translating gives CASSGPRGTEAFF.

The genes are TRBV9 and TRBJ2-2, with D possibly being TRBD1 (6 bases). Trimming pared 5 bases from V and 0 bases from J, leaving 8 bases between. The CDR3 is 14 amino acids. CDR1 and CDR2 from the germline V gene are SGDLS and YYNGEE. CDR3 nucleotides: TGTGCCAGCAGAGACAGGACGAACACCGGGGAGCTGTTTTTT. Its protein product is CASRDRTNTGELFF.

The chain links TRBV6-5 to TRBJ2-2; D might be TRBD1 or TRBD2, each matching 5 bases. This CDR3 comprises 15 residues. From germline, CDR1 is MNHEY and CDR2 SVGAGI. The germline V and J ends were trimmed by 6 bases and 2 bases, with 13 bases remaining between them. DNA of the CDR3: TGTGCCAGCAGGACGGGACGTTTCAACACCGGGGAGCTGTTTTTT. Protein product: CASRTGRFNTGELFF.

This chain links TRBV23-1 with TRBJ1-6, with TRBD1 matching 8 bases. TRBV23-1 is an ORF for which the function is uncertain. CDR3 size: 16 residues. Trimming took 4 bases from V and 6 from J; bases not matched to a gene: 8. CDR3 nucleotide sequence: TGCGCCAGCAGTCGACTCGACAGGGGTTGTAATTCACCCCTCCACTTT. Its protein product is CASSRLDRGCNSPLHF.

This sequence joins TRBV18 and TRBJ2-4, with TRBD1 matching over 8 bases. The CDR3 consists of 15 residues. Germline V gene lookup returns CDR1 KGHSH and CDR2 LQKENI. Trimming removed 3 bases from V and 4 bases from J; junction bases left unmatched: 5. As DNA, the CDR3 is TGTGCCAGCTCACCCGGGACAGGTCCAAAAAACATTCAGTACTTC. Amino acid sequence: CASSPGTGPKNIQYF.

A single count supports this clone. The chain employs TRBV2 and TRBJ2-4; unclear D gene. Germline loops: CDR1 SNHLY, CDR2 FYNNEI. The CDR3 spans 16 residues. V was clipped by 7 bases and J by 0 bases, with 16 bases between them. The chain's CDR3 is CASTSDSWLAKNIQYF. The CDR3 coding sequence is TGTGCCAGCACCTCGGATAGTTGGCTAGCCAAAAACATTCAGTACTTC. Full variable domain (outside the CDR3, taken from reference TRBV2 and TRBJ2-4): EPEVTQTPSHQVTQMGQEVILRCVPISNHLYFYWYRQILGQKVEFLVSFYNNEISEKSEIFDDQFSVERPDGSNFTLKIRSTKLEDSAMYFCASTSDSWLAKNIQYFGAGTRLSVL.

The rearrangement links TRBV11-2 to TRBJ2-5; maybe TRBD1 (5 bases). Germline CDR1 is SGHAT and CDR2 is FQNNGV. V lost 0 bases to trimming and J lost 9 bases, with 14 bases between them. There are 14 residues in the CDR3. CDR3 sequence reads: CASSLDRQGVSQYF. In nucleotides, the CDR3 is TGTGCCAGCAGCTTAGATCGGCAAGGGGTGTCCCAGTACTTC.

V and J are TRBV21-1 and TRBJ2-7. TRBV21-1 is labeled a pseudogene. CDR3 length: 15 residues. In DNA form, the CDR3 reads TGTGCCAGCAGCAATGGGGACGGAGGTAGCTACGAGCAGTACTTC. Residues: CASSNGDGGSYEQYF.

The CDR3 region is CASSSFGGGVAKNIQYF. CDR3 nucleotides: TGTGCCAGCAGCTCCTTTGGGGGCGGGGTAGCCAAAAACATTCAGTACTTC. The chain joins TRBV7-2 to TRBJ2-4; either TRBD1 or TRBD2 may supply D (6 bases each). Germline lookup yields CDR1 SGHTA and CDR2 FQGNSA. CDR3 size: 17 residues. V lost 4 bases, J lost 0 bases, and 16 bases lay in between.

The chain couples TRBV28 to TRBJ2-7, with D unresolved. V was cut by 7 bases and J by 9 bases, with 19 bases left in between. Germline CDR1 MDHEN, CDR2 SYDVKM. The CDR3 runs 13 residues. CDR3: CASTLSSIPVQYF. CDR3 coding DNA: TGTGCCAGCACCCTGAGTTCTATTCCTGTGCAGTACTTC.

The chain carries TRBV28 and TRBJ2-1, with D possibly being TRBD1 (6 bases). Trimming stripped 7 bases from V and 0 bases from J, with 13 bases between. Germline V gene data show CDR1 as MDHEN and CDR2 as SYDVKM. The CDR3 is 15 residues long. The CDR3 sequence is CASTPLGGSYNEQFF. Written as DNA, the CDR3 is TGTGCCAGCACCCCTCTAGGGGGCTCCTACAATGAGCAGTTCTTC.

The V call is TRBV4-1, the J call TRBJ2-5; a possible D gene is TRBD2 (6 bases). Per germline, CDR1 MGHRA and CDR2 YSYEKL. The CDR3 totals 16 residues. V shed 3 bases and J shed 9 bases, with 23 bases lying between them. The CDR3 reads CASSQDLVAGTRAQYF. The CDR3 coding sequence is TGCGCCAGCAGCCAGGACCTCGTGGCGGGAACTCGGGCCCAGTACTTC.